This T cell receptor (beta chain) is drawn from a study of T cell responses to AZD1222 COVID-19 vaccine. CDR1 is MNHEY and CDR2 is SVGAGI in the germline V gene. This CDR3 has 16 amino acids. Trimming shortened V by 2 bases and J by 0 bases, and 11 bases separated the two germline ends. Study results and limitations: With two AZD1222 doses given, Spike-specific TCR breadth and depth both rose. Clonal diversity may have been underestimated, and the donors were mostly white British, with more females than males. The study sampled repertoires only after the peak T cell response.

Note on this clone: What it binds is unknown.

TCRdb keeps only in-frame clones here, not all; method: immunoSEQ multiplex PCR. This table has some 200,000 clones, less than 95% appearing once. The rearrangement uses TRBV6-5 and TRBJ1-3; D may be TRBD1 (6 bases). The source was peripheral blood, collected 28 days after the second dose of the MenACWY control vaccine. The TCR originated in an adult who received the MenACWY meningococcal vaccine as a control. CDR3 DNA sequence: TGTGCCAGCAGTTACAACAGGGCTATCTCTGGAAACACCATATATTTT. Encoded protein: CASSYNRAISGNTIYF.